The 26 T cell receptor beta chains reported below all come from one sample, sequenced in a study of cytomegalovirus exposure and HLA in healthy donors. Use of 60 Vbeta and 13 Jbeta primers characterized the PCR. Profiling relied on immunoSEQ multiplex PCR, and the TCRdb table lists in-frame clones only, not all of them. The sample holds under 200,000 clones, about four fifths seen once. The specimen sequenced was PBMCs. Source of these receptors: a woman in her fifties or sixties in good health and CMV-seronegative.

This clone appeared a few times. The chain uses TRBV7-3 and TRBJ2-2, with 7 bases that match TRBD2. The V gene's germline CDR1 is SGHTA and CDR2 FQGTGA. This CDR3 comprises 14 residues. V lost 3 bases and J lost 7; bases outside the gene matches: 5. The DNA for the CDR3 is TGTGCCAGCAGCTTCACCGGGGAGGGCGGGGAGCTGTTTTTT. Its protein product is CASSFTGEGGELFF.

The chain joins TRBV5-1 to TRBJ2-5; the D gene is possibly TRBD1 (6 bases). V was clipped by 4 bases and J by 1 base, with 14 bases between them. The CDR3 is made up of 15 amino acids. CDR1 is SGHRS and CDR2 is YFSETQ in the germline V gene. In nucleotides, the CDR3 is TGCGCCAGCAGCACCACCGGGACACTCCAAGAGACCCAGTACTTC. Encoded protein: CASSTTGTLQETQYF. The whole variable domain, remainder taken from reference TRBV5-1 and TRBJ2-5, is KAGVTQTPRYLIKTRGQQVTLSCSPISGHRSVSWYQQTPGQGLQFLFEYFSETQRNKGNFPGRFSGRQFSNSRSEMNVSTLELGDSALYLCASSTTGTLQETQYFGPGTRLLVL.

This clone has only one observation. At one end the junction does not follow the germline gene, possibly because of a read error. The V and J genes are TRBV2 and TRBJ1-6; 7 positions match TRBD1. CDR1 SNHLY and CDR2 FYNNEI come from the germline V gene. This CDR3 has 15 residues. CDR3 loop: CASILQGRYSSPLHF. The CDR3 nucleotides are TGTGCCAGCATTCTACAGGGGAGATATAGTTCACCCCTCCACTTT.

The rearrangement uses TRBV5-1 and TRBJ2-1; TRBD1 matches 7 bases. CDR1 and CDR2 (germline): SGHRS, YFSETQ. Trimming removed 2 bases from V and 5 bases from J; junction bases left unmatched: 10. The CDR3 spans 16 residues. CDR3 coding DNA: TGCGCCAGCAGCTTAACCGGACAGGTCCCTAACAATGAGCAGTTCTTC. This translates into CASSLTGQVPNNEQFF.

The chain employs TRBV9 and TRBJ2-6, with a tentative D call TRBD2 (5 bases). Looked up from germline, CDR1 is SGDLS and CDR2 is YYNGEE. The V and J ends lost 6 bases and 1 base respectively, with 8 bases between them. The CDR3 length is 14 residues. CDR3 nucleotide sequence: TGTGCCAGCACCCGGGGTTCTGGGGCCAACGTCCTGACTTTC. Amino acid sequence: CASTRGSGANVLTF.

Written as DNA, the CDR3 is TGTGCCAGCAGTGAAGCGGTCGGGGAACCGCGCTCTGGGGCCAACGTCCTGACTTTC. This translates into CASSEAVGEPRSGANVLTF. This rearrangement joins TRBV2 to TRBJ2-6, with D perhaps matching TRBD2 (5 bases). This CDR3 region has 19 residues. V shed 0 bases and J shed 0 bases, with 15 bases lying between them. Germline V gives CDR1 SNHLY, CDR2 FYNNEI. Full variable domain (missing parts from reference TRBV2 and TRBJ2-6): EPEVTQTPSHQVTQMGQEVILRCVPISNHLYFYWYRQILGQKVEFLVSFYNNEISEKSEIFDDQFSVERPDGSNFTLKIRSTKLEDSAMYFCASSEAVGEPRSGANVLTFGAGSRLTVL.

This rearrangement joins TRBV7-9 to TRBJ1-1, with a tentative D call TRBD1 (6 bases). Germline CDR1 SEHNR, CDR2 FQNEAQ (reference sequence). The CDR3 length is 17 residues. Trimming stripped 7 bases from V and 1 base from J, with 22 bases between. CDR3: CASMPYRDTTPNTEAFF. The CDR3 DNA reads TGTGCCAGCATGCCTTACCGGGACACCACCCCGAACACTGAAGCTTTCTTT.

V usage is TRBV27 and J usage is TRBJ2-2; D is possibly TRBD1 (6 bases). With 4 bases removed from V and 6 bases from J, the gap between germline ends came to 12 bases. The CDR3 contains 14 residues. CDR1 and CDR2 (germline): MNHEY, SMNVEV (reference sequence). The CDR3 spells CASSSTGIPGELFF. The CDR3 region has the DNA TGTGCCAGCAGTTCCACAGGGATCCCCGGGGAGCTGTTTTTT.

The CDR3 sequence is CASSSLRNSNSGNTIYF. The DNA of the CDR3 is TGTGCCTCGAGTAGTCTGCGAAACTCGAACTCTGGAAACACCATATATTTT. The chain joins TRBV19 to TRBJ1-3; D ambiguous. Deletions cut 11 bases from V and 0 bases from J, with 23 bases between. Germline CDR1 LNHDA, CDR2 SQIVND (reference sequence). The length of the CDR3 is 17 residues. Full variable domain (outside the CDR3, taken from reference TRBV19 and TRBJ1-3): DGGITQSPKYLFRKEGQNVTLSCEQNLNHDAMYWYRQDPGQGLRLIYYSQIVNDFQKGDIAEGYSVSREKKESFPLTVTSAQKNPTAFYLCASSSLRNSNSGNTIYFGEGSWLTVV.

This chain joins TRBV25-1 and TRBJ2-1, with 10 bases that match TRBD1. V shed 2 bases, J shed 15 bases, and the junction held 4 bases outside the gene matches. Per germline, CDR1 MGHDK and CDR2 SYGVNS. The length of the CDR3 is 12 residues. As DNA, the CDR3 is TGTGCCAGCAGTGAAGGGGACAGGGGAGCGTTCTTC. It codes for CASSEGDRGAFF.

The chain employs TRBV18 and TRBJ2-7; 8 bases match TRBD1. Germline trimming cut 3 bases from V and 2 bases from J; bases unmatched to any gene: 6. The length of the CDR3 is 15 residues. Germline assignment: CDR1 KGHSH and CDR2 LQKENI. The CDR3 DNA sequence: TGTGCCAGCTCACCTCAGGGGGCTTTGGCCTACGAGCAGTACTTC. This codes for CASSPQGALAYEQYF.

The chain employs TRBV27 and TRBJ2-7; tentative D call: TRBD1 (5 bases). The CDR3 spans 14 residues. Trimming removed 2 bases from V and 1 base from J, with 9 bases in between. Germline CDR1 is MNHEY and CDR2 is SMNVEV (reference sequence). The chain's CDR3 is CASSLIDRSYEQYF. CDR3 bases: TGTGCCAGCAGTTTAATCGACAGATCCTACGAGCAGTACTTC.

The chain uses TRBV5-1 and TRBJ2-1; TRBD2 matches at 7 bases. This CDR3 has 14 residues. Unmatched junction bases numbered 11, after V lost 5 bases and J lost 9 bases. CDR1 and CDR2 from the germline V gene are SGHRS and YFSETQ. CDR3 sequence: CASSLDGTGGEQFF. The DNA of the CDR3 is TGCGCCAGCAGTTTAGACGGGACGGGGGGTGAGCAGTTCTTC.

This chain links TRBV5-4 with TRBJ2-1, with D perhaps TRBD2 (6 bases). With 4 bases removed from V and 9 bases from J, the gap between germline ends came to 11 bases. The CDR3 loop spans 12 amino acids. Germline V gene sequence: CDR1 SGHNT, CDR2 YYREEE (reference sequence). The CDR3 region has the DNA TGTGCCAGCAGCCGGGAGTTCGGTGAGCAGTTCTTC. Translated: CASSREFGEQFF.

The chain combines TRBV19 with TRBJ2-1; 8 bases are a match to TRBD2. This CDR3 contains 16 residues. V was pared by 3 bases and J by 7 bases, with 11 bases of the junction left unmatched. Germline loops: CDR1 LNHDA, CDR2 SQIVND (reference sequence). The CDR3 loop is CASSIRAGARGNEQFF. The DNA for the CDR3 is TGTGCCAGTAGTATCCGAGCGGGGGCCCGTGGGAATGAGCAGTTCTTC.

This chain joins TRBV5-4 and TRBJ1-1; 10 positions agree with TRBD1. CDR1 is SGHNT, CDR2 YYREEE, per germline (reference sequence). The V and J ends lost 6 bases and 4 bases, in that order; junction bases with no gene match: 6. The CDR3 totals 14 residues. The CDR3 sequence: CASTPDRGRTEAFF. Here the CDR3 DNA reads TGTGCCAGCACCCCCGACAGGGGGCGCACTGAAGCTTTCTTT.

This chain joins TRBV19 and TRBJ2-3; the D is unclear. Per germline, CDR1 LNHDA and CDR2 SQIVND (reference sequence). Trimming removed 0 bases at V and 7 bases at J, with 5 bases between. The CDR3 runs 12 residues. CDR3 bases: TGTGCCAGTAGTATAGAACAGTATACGCAGTATTTT. The encoded protein is CASSIEQYTQYF. Looking up the rest from reference TRBV19 and TRBJ2-3 gives the full variable domain: DGGITQSPKYLFRKEGQNVTLSCEQNLNHDAMYWYRQDPGQGLRLIYYSQIVNDFQKGDIAEGYSVSREKKESFPLTVTSAQKNPTAFYLCASSIEQYTQYFGPGTRLTVL.

This chain connects TRBV15 to TRBJ2-2; D is ambiguous. From germline, CDR1 is LNHNV and CDR2 YYDKDF (reference sequence). There are 16 residues in the CDR3. The V end was cut by 2 bases, the J end by 2 bases, with 12 bases between. The CDR3 DNA follows: TGTGCCACCAGCAGATCGGGTCTCGGTAACACCGGGGAGCTGTTTTTT. It translates to CATSRSGLGNTGELFF.

This clone was seen more than once but under ten times. The chain uses TRBV28 and TRBJ2-5, with 11 positions matching TRBD1. The CDR3 runs to 15 residues. The trim removed 4 bases at V and 5 bases at J, leaving 6 bases unmatched. CDR1 is MDHEN and CDR2 is SYDVKM in the germline V gene. Written as DNA, the CDR3 is TGTGCCAGCAGTTCCCCGGGACAGGGGGGTGAGACCCAGTACTTC. Its protein product is CASSSPGQGGETQYF.

This chain joins TRBV5-1 and TRBJ2-7; D is unclear. With 0 bases removed from V and 5 bases from J, the gap between germline ends came to 3 bases. This CDR3 has 11 residues. Germline V gives CDR1 SGHRS, CDR2 YFSETQ. The CDR3 sequence: CASSLGHEQYF. DNA for the CDR3: TGCGCCAGCAGCTTGGGGCACGAGCAGTACTTC.

This clone was counted a single time. This chain links TRBV19 with TRBJ1-2; 9 nucleotides agree with TRBD1. V shed 10 bases and J 5 bases; nucleotides not matched to a gene: 11. Germline CDR1 is LNHDA and CDR2 is SQIVND (reference sequence). CDR3 size: 14 residues. CDR3 in amino acids: CATGEDRGEYGYTF. The CDR3 DNA reads TGTGCCACCGGGGAGGACAGGGGAGAGTATGGCTACACCTTC.

The chain combines TRBV28 with TRBJ2-7, with 7 bases that match TRBD2. In germline, CDR1 is MDHEN, CDR2 SYDVKM. This CDR3 is built from 15 residues. With V trimmed by 6 bases and J by 0 bases, 8 bases remained unmatched. The CDR3 DNA sequence: TGTGCCAGCAGAGGGGAGGGGACCCACTCCTACGAGCAGTACTTC. It is translated as CASRGEGTHSYEQYF.

V and J are TRBV10-3 and TRBJ2-5; 7 nucleotides align to TRBD2. Matching the DNA end better, TRBJ2-7 makes the J call doubtful. This CDR3 is 15 amino acids long. The germline gives CDR1 ENHRY, CDR2 SYGVKD. This CDR3 is CAISDPGTTTYEQYF. Written as DNA, the CDR3 is TGTGCCATCAGTGATCCCGGGACTACAACCTACGAGCAGTACTTC.

The chain recombines TRBV5-1 with TRBJ2-1, with 9 positions matching TRBD2. Germline-derived CDR1 and CDR2 are SGHRS and YFSETQ. The CDR3 spans 15 residues. Trimming at V came to 4 bases and at J to 1 base, leaving 3 bases not matched to a gene. CDR3 loop: CASSVTSGSYNEQFF. CDR3 in DNA: TGCGCCAGCAGCGTGACTAGCGGATCCTACAATGAGCAGTTCTTC.

The chain combines TRBV30 with TRBJ2-7, with 8 bases matching TRBD1. The CDR3 sequence is 15 residues long. In germline, CDR1 is GTSNPN, CDR2 SVGIG (reference sequence). J gave up 5 bases and V 2 bases, and 11 bases lay outside the gene matches. The CDR3 region has the DNA TGTGCCTGGAGTAAAAGAGGCAGGGGGCATGACGAGCAGTACTTC. Protein product: CAWSKRGRGHDEQYF. The full variable domain, its missing parts supplied by reference TRBV30 and TRBJ2-7, is SQTIHQWPATLVQPVGSPLSLECTVEGTSNPNLYWYRQAAGRGLQLLFYSVGIGQISSEVPQNLSASRPQDRQFILSSKKLLLSDSGFYLCAWSKRGRGHDEQYFGPGTRLTVT.

The V call is TRBV15, the J call TRBJ2-7; a weak D match, TRBD1 (5 bases). The CDR3 covers 14 residues. Trimming pared 3 bases from V and 2 bases from J, leaving 11 bases between. The V gene's germline CDR1 is LNHNV and CDR2 YYDKDF (reference sequence). CDR3 DNA: TGTGCCACCAGCAGCGCAACAGGCACCTACGAGCAGTACTTC. It encodes CATSSATGTYEQYF.